Listed below are T cell receptor beta chains from one sample, sequenced in a study of blood T cell repertoires in COVID-19. TCRdb keeps only in-frame clones here, not all; method: immunoSEQ multiplex PCR. Of 140,000 to 150,000 clones listed, 65% to 80% are singletons. Sequencing input: peripheral blood. The receptor set was obtained from a woman in her sixties or seventies with acute or convalescent COVID-19. Both conserved end residues are part of each CDR3. The D gene is left open where the match is weak. Size values are once, few and many counts, or a class for expanded clones, and some rows have none.

clone_size d_call j_call v_call cdr3_aa cdr3_nt
. . TRBJ1-5 TRBV19 CASSITGNQPQHF TGTGCCAGTAGTATAACAGGGAACCAGCCCCAGCATTTT
once TRBD2 TRBJ2-4 TRBV5-8 CASSLTGTSVGRVAKNIQYF TGTGCCAGCAGCTTGACCGGGACTAGCGTAGGGAGAGTGGCCAAAAACATTCAGTACTTC
. TRBD1 TRBJ1-2 TRBV5-1 CASRPDRVSGYTF TGCGCCAGCAGACCAGACAGGGTGTCCGGCTACACCTTC
few . TRBJ2-7 TRBV7-9 CASSLGDLLNYEQYF TGTGCCAGCAGCTTAGGGGACTTACTTAATTACGAGCAGTACTTC
. . TRBJ2-7 TRBV7-9 CASAPSSVSYEQYF TGTGCCAGCGCTCCATCTAGCGTATCCTACGAGCAGTACTTC
. TRBD1 TRBJ2-1 TRBV28 CASSFAGQGLNEQFF TGTGCCAGCAGTTTCGCGGGACAGGGACTAAATGAGCAGTTCTTC
. . TRBJ1-4 TRBV5-6 CASSSIVPGANEKLFF TGTGCCAGCAGCTCAATAGTTCCAGGGGCTAATGAAAAACTGTTTTTT
. . TRBJ2-5 TRBV11-2 CASSLGRAETQYF TGTGCCAGCAGCTTAGGGCGGGCGGAGACCCAGTACTTC
. TRBD1 TRBJ1-5 TRBV28 CASSLRFGTGDQPQHF TGTGCCAGCAGTTTAAGGTTTGGGACAGGGGATCAGCCCCAGCATTTT
. TRBD1 TRBJ1-4 TRBV28 CASSLSGTGEEKLFF TGTGCCAGCAGTCTCTCCGGGACAGGGGAAGAAAAACTGTTTTTT
. . TRBJ1-1 TRBV18 CASSPLGLNTEAFF TGTGCCAGCTCTCCTCTAGGATTGAACACTGAAGCTTTCTTT
. . TRBJ2-7 TRBV28 CASSLFPGQNSYEQYF TGTGCCAGCAGTTTATTCCCCGGACAGAACTCCTACGAGCAGTACTTC
. . TRBJ2-7 TRBV5-4 CASSGGGARYEQYF TGTGCCAGCAGCGGCGGGGGCGCCAGGTACGAGCAGTACTTC
. TRBD1 TRBJ2-1 TRBV19 CASSLPGDSIDNEQFF TGTGCCAGTAGCCTTCCCGGGGACAGTATAGACAATGAGCAGTTCTTC
. . TRBJ2-7 TRBV5-1 CASSRGGINNYEQYF TGCGCCAGCAGCCGGGGCGGGATCAATAACTACGAGCAGTACTTC
. . TRBJ1-2 TRBV7-9 CASSLPRSAGAQPGYTF TGTGCCAGCAGCTTGCCTCGCTCGGCAGGGGCGCAACCTGGCTACACCTTC
. TRBD1 TRBJ2-3 TRBV7-2 CASSFDDRGLTQYF TGTGCCAGCAGTTTCGATGACAGGGGATTGACGCAGTATTTT
. . TRBJ1-1 TRBV6-6 CASSERGNTEAFF TGTGCCAGCAGCGAGCGGGGGAACACTGAAGCTTTCTTT
. . TRBJ2-1 TRBV27 CASSLYPGTSNEQFF TGTGCCAGCAGTTTATACCCCGGGACTTCCAATGAGCAGTTCTTC
. TRBD1 TRBJ1-5 TRBV15 CATSPLETGVQPQHF TGTGCCACCAGCCCTCTGGAGACAGGGGTTCAGCCCCAGCATTTT
. TRBD2 TRBJ2-7 TRBV6-6 CASESGTYEQYF TGTGCCAGCGAAAGCGGGACTTACGAGCAGTACTTC
. . TRBJ2-5 TRBV6-5 CASSYLAVGQETQYF TGTGCCAGCAGTTACCTTGCGGTTGGACAAGAGACCCAGTACTTC
few TRBD1 TRBJ2-7 TRBV3-1/TRBV3-2 CASSPLLRGRFYEQYF TGTGCCAGCAGCCCCCTACTAAGGGGGCGGTTCTACGAGCAGTACTTC
few . TRBJ2-5 TRBV21-1 CASTQTGGEETQYF TGTGCCAGCACCCAGACAGGGGGCGAGGAGACCCAGTACTTC